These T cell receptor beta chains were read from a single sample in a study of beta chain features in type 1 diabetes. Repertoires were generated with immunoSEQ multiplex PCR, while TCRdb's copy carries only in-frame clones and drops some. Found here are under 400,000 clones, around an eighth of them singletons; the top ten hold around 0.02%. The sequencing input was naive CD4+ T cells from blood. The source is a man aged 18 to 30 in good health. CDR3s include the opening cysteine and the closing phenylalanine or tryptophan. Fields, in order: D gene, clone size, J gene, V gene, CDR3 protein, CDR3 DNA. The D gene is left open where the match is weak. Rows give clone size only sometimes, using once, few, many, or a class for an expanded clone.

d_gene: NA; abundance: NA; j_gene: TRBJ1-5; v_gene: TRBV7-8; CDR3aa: CASSLNGAQPQHF; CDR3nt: TGTGCCAGCAGCTTAAATGGAGCGCAGCCCCAGCATTTT
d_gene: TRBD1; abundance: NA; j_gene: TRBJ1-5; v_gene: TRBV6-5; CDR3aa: CASSFRTGGYPQHF; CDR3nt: TGTGCCAGCAGTTTCCGGACAGGGGGCTATCCCCAGCATTTT
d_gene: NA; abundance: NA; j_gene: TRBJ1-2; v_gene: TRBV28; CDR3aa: CASSLGQNYGYTF; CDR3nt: TGTGCCAGCAGTTTAGGACAGAACTATGGCTACACCTTC
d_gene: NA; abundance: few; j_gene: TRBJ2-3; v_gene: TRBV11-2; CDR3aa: CASSSGGAFPDTQYF; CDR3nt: TGTGCCAGCAGCTCTGGGGGGGCGTTCCCAGATACGCAGTATTTT
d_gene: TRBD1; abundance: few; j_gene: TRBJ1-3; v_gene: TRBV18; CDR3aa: CASSQGQERSGNTIYF; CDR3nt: TGTGCCAGCTCACAAGGACAGGAGCGCTCTGGAAACACCATATATTTT
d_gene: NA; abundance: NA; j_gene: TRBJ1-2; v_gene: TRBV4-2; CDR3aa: CASSQSVPAGYGYTF; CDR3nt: TGTGCCAGCAGCCAATCCGTCCCTGCCGGCTATGGCTACACCTTC
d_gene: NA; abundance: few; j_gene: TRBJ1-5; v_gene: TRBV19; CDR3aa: CASTAYSNQPQHF; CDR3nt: TGTGCCAGTACCGCGTATAGCAATCAGCCCCAGCATTTT
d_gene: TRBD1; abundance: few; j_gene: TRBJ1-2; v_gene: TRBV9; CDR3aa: CASSSRTGGYYGYTF; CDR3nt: TGTGCCAGCAGTTCCCGGACAGGGGGCTACTATGGCTACACCTTC
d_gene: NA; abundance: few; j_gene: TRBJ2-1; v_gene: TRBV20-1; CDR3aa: CSALNNEQFF; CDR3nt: TGCAGTGCTCTAAACAATGAGCAGTTCTTC
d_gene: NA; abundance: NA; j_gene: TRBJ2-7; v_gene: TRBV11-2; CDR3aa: CASSFSMEHEQYF; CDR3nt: TGTGCCAGCAGCTTCTCGATGGAGCACGAGCAGTACTTC
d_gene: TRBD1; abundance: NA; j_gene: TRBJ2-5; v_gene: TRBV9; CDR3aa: CASSVNGDRGRETQYF; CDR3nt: TGTGCCAGCAGCGTTAATGGAGACAGGGGAAGGGAGACCCAGTACTTC
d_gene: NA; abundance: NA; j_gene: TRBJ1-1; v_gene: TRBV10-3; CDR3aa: CATLGGWNTEAFF; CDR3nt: TGTGCCACCTTGGGAGGGTGGAACACTGAAGCTTTCTTT
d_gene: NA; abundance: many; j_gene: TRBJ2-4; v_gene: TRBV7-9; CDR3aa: CASSLEGIQYF; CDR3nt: TGTGCCAGCAGCTTGGAGGGCATTCAGTACTTC
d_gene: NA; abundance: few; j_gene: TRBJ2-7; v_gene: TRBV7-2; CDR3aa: CASSLDGQGFYEQYF; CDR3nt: TGTGCCAGCAGCTTAGACGGGCAGGGCTTCTACGAGCAGTACTTC
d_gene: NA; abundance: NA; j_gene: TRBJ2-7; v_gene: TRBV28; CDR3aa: CASSLSSEQYF; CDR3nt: TGTGCCAGCAGTTTATCCAGCGAGCAGTACTTC
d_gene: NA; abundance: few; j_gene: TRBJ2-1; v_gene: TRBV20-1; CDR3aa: CSAQTNNEQFF; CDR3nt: TGCAGTGCTCAGACTAACAATGAGCAGTTCTTC
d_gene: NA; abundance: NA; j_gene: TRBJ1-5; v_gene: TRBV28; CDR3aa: CASRQVLNQPQHF; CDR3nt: TGTGCCAGCAGGCAGGTATTAAATCAGCCCCAGCATTTT
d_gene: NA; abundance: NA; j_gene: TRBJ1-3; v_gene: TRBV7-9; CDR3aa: CASSWTVFQDTIYF; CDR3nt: TGTGCCAGCAGCTGGACAGTCTTTCAAGACACCATATATTTT
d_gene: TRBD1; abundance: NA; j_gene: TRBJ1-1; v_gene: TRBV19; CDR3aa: CASSLRTGVLNTEAFF; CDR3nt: TGTGCCAGTAGTCTCCGGACAGGGGTCTTGAACACTGAAGCTTTCTTT
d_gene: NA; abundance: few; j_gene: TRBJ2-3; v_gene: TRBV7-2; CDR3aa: CASSFSAARTGRDTQYF; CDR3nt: TGTGCCAGCAGCTTCTCAGCGGCTCGGACGGGGAGGGATACGCAGTATTTT
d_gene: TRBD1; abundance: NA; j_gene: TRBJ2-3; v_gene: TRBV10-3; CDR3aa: CAISETGGDTDTQYF; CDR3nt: TGTGCCATCAGTGAGACAGGGGGAGACACAGATACGCAGTATTTT
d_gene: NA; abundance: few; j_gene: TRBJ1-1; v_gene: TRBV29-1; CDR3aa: CSVDSVQGGTEAFF; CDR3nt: TGCAGCGTTGACAGTGTACAGGGCGGCACTGAAGCTTTCTTT
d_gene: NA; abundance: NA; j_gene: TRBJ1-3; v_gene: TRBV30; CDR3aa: CAWNSNSGNTIYF; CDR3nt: TGTGCCTGGAACAGTAACTCTGGAAACACCATATATTTT
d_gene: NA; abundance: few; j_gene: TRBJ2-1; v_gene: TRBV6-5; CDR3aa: CASSYMLATYNEQFF; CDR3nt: TGTGCCAGCAGTTATATGCTAGCGACTTACAATGAGCAGTTCTTC
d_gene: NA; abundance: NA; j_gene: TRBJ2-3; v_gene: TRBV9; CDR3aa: CASGETGYPDTQYF; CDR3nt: TGTGCCAGCGGTGAAACAGGGTACCCAGATACGCAGTATTTT
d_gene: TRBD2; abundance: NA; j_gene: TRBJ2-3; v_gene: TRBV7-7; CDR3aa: CASSLGTSVSTDTQYF; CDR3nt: TGTGCTAGCAGCTTAGGGACTAGCGTCAGCACAGATACGCAGTATTTT
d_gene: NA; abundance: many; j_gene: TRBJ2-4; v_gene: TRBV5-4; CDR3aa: CASSLGGNIQYF; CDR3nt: TGTGCCAGCAGCTTGGGAGGAAACATTCAGTACTTC
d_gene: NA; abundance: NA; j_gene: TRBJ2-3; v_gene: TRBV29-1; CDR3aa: CSVEAVRGTDTQYF; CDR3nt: TGCAGCGTTGAAGCTGTACGGGGCACAGATACGCAGTATTTT
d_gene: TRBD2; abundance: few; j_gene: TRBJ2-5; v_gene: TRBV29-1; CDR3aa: CSVALLGRLAGWKGETQYF; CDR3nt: TGCAGCGTTGCCCTCCTGGGACGGCTAGCGGGGTGGAAGGGCGAGACCCAGTACTTC
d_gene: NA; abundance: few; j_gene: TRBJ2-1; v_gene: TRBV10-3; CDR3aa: CAISESGRGGHEQFF; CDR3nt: TGTGCCATCAGTGAGTCGGGGCGGGGCGGACATGAGCAGTTCTTC
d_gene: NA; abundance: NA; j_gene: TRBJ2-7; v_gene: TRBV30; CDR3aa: CAWDGGGAEQYF; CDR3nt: TGTGCCTGGGACGGTGGCGGGGCCGAGCAGTACTTC
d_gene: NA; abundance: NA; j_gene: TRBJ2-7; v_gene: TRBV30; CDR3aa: CAWSAQGRYEQYF; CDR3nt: TGTGCCTGGAGTGCCCAGGGGAGATACGAGCAGTACTTC
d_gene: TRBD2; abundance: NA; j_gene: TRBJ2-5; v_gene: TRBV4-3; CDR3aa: CASSRGWEGDYFGETQYF; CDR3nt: TGCGCCAGCAGCCGGGGCTGGGAGGGCGATTATTTCGGGGAGACCCAGTACTTC
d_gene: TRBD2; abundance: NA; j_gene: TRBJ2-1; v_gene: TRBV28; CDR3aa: CASSDTSGSYNEQFF; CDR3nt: TGTGCCAGCAGTGATACTAGCGGGAGTTACAATGAGCAGTTCTTC
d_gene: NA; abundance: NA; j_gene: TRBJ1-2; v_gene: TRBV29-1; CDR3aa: CSARRGSSGYGYTF; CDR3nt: TGCAGCGCAAGGCGGGGGTCGTCGGGCTATGGCTACACCTTC
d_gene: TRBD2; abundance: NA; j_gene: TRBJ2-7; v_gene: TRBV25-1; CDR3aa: CASSGPGLAVSYEQYF; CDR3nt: TGTGCCAGCAGTGGGCCGGGACTAGCGGTCAGTTACGAGCAGTACTTC
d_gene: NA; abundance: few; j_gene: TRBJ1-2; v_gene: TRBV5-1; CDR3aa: CASSLGDTLGYTF; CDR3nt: TGCGCCAGCAGCTTGGGGGACACATTAGGCTACACCTTC
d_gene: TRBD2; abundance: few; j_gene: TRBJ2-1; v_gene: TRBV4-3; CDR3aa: CASSQGLAGVDEQFF; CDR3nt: TGCGCCAGCAGCCAAGGACTAGCGGGAGTAGATGAGCAGTTCTTC